Below are 29 T cell receptor beta chains sequenced from a single sample in a study of B cell selection in AIRE deficiency. The table came from immunoSEQ multiplex PCR; TCRdb's copy has only in-frame clones and leaves some out. The sample carries 12,000 to 15,000 clones, approximately 94% recorded once. Regulatory T cells were sorted as CD4+CD25hiCD127low/negative. Sequences were obtained from Tregs sorted from PBMCs. These receptors all come from a human donor with AIRE deficiency.

This clone has a single count. The chain recombines TRBV11-2 with TRBJ2-7; TRBD2 matches at 10 bases. V trimming: 6 bases; J trimming: 3 bases; junction bases outside the gene matches: 5. CDR3 length: 14 amino acids. From germline, CDR1 is SGHAT and CDR2 FQNNGV. The CDR3 bases are TGTGCCAGCAGTCGAGCGGGAGGGGGCTACGAGCAGTACTTC. As protein: CASSRAGGGYEQYF.

The rearrangement links TRBV12-2 to TRBJ1-5. TRBV12-2 is reported as a pseudogene. This CDR3 contains 13 residues. The DNA of the CDR3 is TGTGCAAGTCGCTTAAAAGGTCCCCAGCCCCAGCATTTT. Translating gives CASRLKGPQPQHF.

The V call is TRBV6-4, the J call TRBJ1-4; D is undetermined. The CDR3 is 13 residues long. The V gene's germline CDR1 is MRHNA and CDR2 SNTAGT. The V end lost 6 bases, the J end lost 8 bases, and 13 bases lay between the germline ends. Here the CDR3 reads CASSPELGEKLFF. CDR3 in DNA: TGTGCCAGCAGCCCCGAGTTGGGGGAAAAACTGTTTTTT.

This chain links TRBV4-1 with TRBJ2-3; the D gene is possibly TRBD2 (8 bases). With 4 bases removed from V and 13 bases from J, the gap between germline ends came to 18 bases. Germline lookup yields CDR1 MGHRA and CDR2 YSYEKL. The CDR3 runs to 13 residues. The CDR3 is CASSPGTAGAKYF. In DNA, the CDR3 is TGCGCCAGCAGCCCGGGGACAGCGGGAGCAAAGTATTTT.

The genes are TRBV6-1 and TRBJ1-2; perhaps TRBD1 as D (5 bases). V shed 1 base and J shed 3 bases, with 9 bases lying between them. Germline CDR1 and CDR2: MNHNS and SASEGT. The CDR3 runs 14 residues. In nucleotides, the CDR3 is TGTGCCAGCAGTGAAGGAGCAGGGCACTATGGCTACACCTTC. It codes for CASSEGAGHYGYTF.

J is TRBJ1-5 and V is TRBV6-6; no clear D gene. The CDR3 runs to 14 residues. Trimming left V 0 bases short and J 1 base short, with 4 bases between. Germline V lookup: CDR1 MNHNY, CDR2 SVGAGI (reference sequence). This chain's CDR3 is CASSYSRSNQPQHF. The CDR3 DNA is TGTGCCAGCAGTTACTCGAGGAGCAATCAGCCCCAGCATTTT.

This chain uses TRBV7-2 with TRBJ2-5; 10 bases fit TRBD2. The CDR3 has 13 residues. Germline V gene data show CDR1 as SGHTA and CDR2 as FQGNSA. The V segment lost 5 bases and the J segment 5 bases; nucleotides outside the gene matches: 2. The CDR3 sequence is CASSQGLAETQYF. The CDR3 DNA is TGTGCCAGCAGCCAGGGACTAGCGGAGACCCAGTACTTC.

This clone came up once. V and J are TRBV9 and TRBJ1-4, with TRBD1 as a possible D gene (5 bases). V was trimmed by 0 bases and J by 8 bases, leaving 14 bases between them. This CDR3 contains 15 residues. Germline loops: CDR1 SGDLS, CDR2 YYNGEE. CDR3 coding DNA: TGTGCCAGCAGCGTAGGGGGAGGGGTACAGGAAAAACTGTTTTTT. It codes for CASSVGGGVQEKLFF. The full variable domain, with the rest looked up from reference TRBV9 and TRBJ1-4, is DSGVTQTPKHLITATGQRVTLRCSPRSGDLSVYWYQQSLDQGLQFLIQYYNGEERAKGNILERFSAQQFPDLHSELNLSSLELGDSALYFCASSVGGGVQEKLFFGSGTQLSVL.

This clone has just one count. This chain joins TRBV7-2 and TRBJ2-6; D might be TRBD1 (6 bases). V lost 4 bases and J lost 4, with 11 bases in between. Germline V gives CDR1 SGHTA, CDR2 FQGNSA. This CDR3 has 15 residues. DNA for the CDR3: TGTGCCAGCAGCTCAGGGGTGTCCGGGGCCAACGTCCTGACTTTC. Translating it yields CASSSGVSGANVLTF.

V gene TRBV30 combines with J gene TRBJ2-6; D is perhaps TRBD1 (6 bases). The CDR3 totals 13 residues. From germline, CDR1 is GTSNPN and CDR2 SVGIG (reference sequence). Trimming cost V 8 bases and J 0 bases, with 8 bases left between them. The CDR3 nucleotides read TGTGCCAGGGGGTTCTCTGGGGCCAACGTCCTGACTTTC. Its translation is CARGFSGANVLTF.

The V call is TRBV4-1, the J call TRBJ2-7; D is perhaps TRBD1 (6 bases). Germline V lookup: CDR1 MGHRA, CDR2 YSYEKL. Trimming took off 8 bases at V and 1 base at J, with 15 bases between the two ends. This CDR3 spans 14 amino acids. The CDR3 bases are TGCGCCAGCGCCACCAGGGACACATCCTACGAGCAGTACTTC. It is translated as CASATRDTSYEQYF.

The J gene is TRBJ1-6, the V gene TRBV19; TRBD1 agrees at 8 bases. CDR1 LNHDA and CDR2 SQIVND come from the germline V gene (reference sequence). The CDR3 is 14 residues long. V shed 5 bases and J 7 bases; nucleotides not matched to a gene: 4. In DNA form, the CDR3 reads TGTGCCAGTAGTGCCCGACAGGGGAATTCACCCCTCCACTTT. This codes for CASSARQGNSPLHF.

The J gene is TRBJ2-5, the V gene TRBV28; 7 bases agree with TRBD2. This CDR3 is 16 amino acids long. The germline V gene has CDR1 MDHEN and CDR2 SYDVKM. Losses at the gene ends were 3 bases for V and 2 bases for J; bases not matched to a gene: 9. The CDR3 DNA reads as TGTGCCAGCAGTTTGACGGCGGGAGCGGGTCAAGAGACCCAGTACTTC. This codes for CASSLTAGAGQETQYF. The complete variable domain, with remaining parts taken from reference TRBV28 and TRBJ2-5, reads DVKVTQSSRYLVKRTGEKVFLECVQDMDHENMFWYRQDPGLGLRLIYFSYDVKMKEKGDIPEGYSVSREKKERFSLILESASTNQTSMYLCASSLTAGAGQETQYFGPGTRLLVL.

The CDR3 protein is CASSLGTGSPYPDTQYF. The CDR3 DNA reads TGCGCCAGCAGCTTGGGGACCGGGTCACCATATCCAGATACGCAGTATTTT. J is TRBJ2-3 and V is TRBV5-1; D unclear. CDR1 and CDR2 from the germline V gene are SGHRS and YFSETQ. The CDR3 spans 17 residues. With 0 bases removed from V and 4 bases from J, the gap between germline ends came to 18 bases.

This chain connects TRBV2 to TRBJ2-6; D not resolved. The CDR3 has 15 amino acids. Germline V lookup: CDR1 SNHLY, CDR2 FYNNEI. V was shortened by 4 bases and J by 0 bases, with 7 bases between the two germline ends. CDR3 in amino acids: CASSGGFSGANVLTF. The CDR3 DNA reads TGTGCCAGCAGTGGGGGTTTCTCTGGGGCCAACGTCCTGACTTTC.

The chain combines TRBV7-8 with TRBJ2-3; the D is unclear. V was shortened by 0 bases and J by 1 base, with 14 bases between the two germline ends. Per germline, CDR1 SGHVS and CDR2 FQNEAQ. The CDR3 covers 17 residues. This CDR3 reads CASSLALRPQGTDTQYF. For the CDR3, the DNA is TGTGCCAGCAGCTTAGCGCTGCGACCCCAAGGCACAGATACGCAGTATTTT.

This rearrangement joins TRBV30 to TRBJ1-3; no clear D gene. The CDR3 loop spans 12 amino acids. Germline loops: CDR1 GTSNPN, CDR2 SVGIG (reference sequence). V was shortened by 0 bases and J by 9 bases, with 9 bases between the two germline ends. The CDR3 loop is CAWSVSGFTIYF. Written as DNA, the CDR3 is TGTGCCTGGAGTGTATCTGGGTTCACCATATATTTT. Variable domain in full (rest from reference TRBV30 and TRBJ1-3): SQTIHQWPATLVQPVGSPLSLECTVEGTSNPNLYWYRQAAGRGLQLLFYSVGIGQISSEVPQNLSASRPQDRQFILSSKKLLLSDSGFYLCAWSVSGFTIYFGEGSWLTVV.

This clone showed up just once. The chain links TRBV6-5 to TRBJ2-4; 9 nucleotides match TRBD1. The length of the CDR3 is 15 residues. V gave up 2 bases and J gave up 1 base; unmatched junction bases: 0. Germline values: CDR1 MNHEY, CDR2 SVGAGI. CDR3 nucleotides: TGTGCCAGCAGTTACGGACAGGGGGCCAAAAACATTCAGTACTTC. Residues: CASSYGQGAKNIQYF.

V gene TRBV11-1 combines with J gene TRBJ2-1; the D is unclear. Germline V gives CDR1 SGHAT, CDR2 FQDESV (reference sequence). The CDR3 runs to 13 residues. The germline V and J ends were trimmed by 1 base and 10 bases, with 11 bases remaining between them. In nucleotides, the CDR3 is TGTGCCAGCAGCTTAGACAACCTTGGAGAGCAGTTCTTC. Amino acids: CASSLDNLGEQFF.

This chain joins TRBV7-2 and TRBJ1-5, with a possible D match to TRBD1 (5 bases). Germline V gene lookup returns CDR1 SGHTA and CDR2 FQGNSA. This CDR3 region has 15 residues. The germline V and J ends were trimmed by 5 bases and 7 bases, with 18 bases remaining between them. The CDR3 DNA follows: TGTGCCAGCAGCACCAGGGTGGCCCGAGGGCAGCCCCAGCATTTT. Residues: CASSTRVARGQPQHF.

This chain connects TRBV18 to TRBJ1-1; maybe TRBD1 (5 bases). The V gene's germline CDR1 is KGHSH and CDR2 LQKENI. This CDR3 is built from 17 residues. The V end lost 4 bases, the J end lost 0 bases, and 18 bases lay between the germline ends. CDR3 sequence: CASSLDSILFMNTEAFF. The CDR3 region has the DNA TGTGCCAGCTCACTCGACAGTATCCTTTTCATGAACACTGAAGCTTTCTTT.

The chain recombines TRBV4-1 with TRBJ1-6; D might be TRBD1 (6 bases). Germline CDR1 is MGHRA and CDR2 is YSYEKL. This CDR3 has 16 amino acids. Deletions cut 3 bases from V and 9 bases from J, with 18 bases between. The CDR3 here is CASSHPETGSSSPLHF. Here the CDR3 DNA reads TGCGCCAGCAGCCACCCCGAAACAGGGAGTAGTTCACCCCTCCACTTT.

V usage is TRBV4-1 and J usage is TRBJ1-2, with D hard to call. V lost 2 bases and J lost 5, with 12 bases in between. The length of the CDR3 is 14 residues. The germline V gene encodes CDR1 MGHRA and CDR2 YSYEKL. Here the CDR3 reads CASSQTVLLYGYTF. CDR3 in DNA: TGCGCCAGCAGCCAAACGGTGTTATTGTATGGCTACACCTTC.

The gene calls are TRBV11-2 and TRBJ1-4; D unclear. V was shortened by 1 base and J by 0 bases, with 9 bases between the two germline ends. The CDR3 covers 16 residues. Germline CDR1 SGHAT, CDR2 FQNNGV. CDR3 sequence (DNA): TGTGCCAGCAGCTTAGGTTACGGGACAACTAATGAAAAACTGTTTTTT. It yields the protein CASSLGYGTTNEKLFF.

CDR3 protein: CASSLLGTANTEAFF. The CDR3 nucleotides read TGTGCCAGCAGTCTTCTCGGGACAGCGAACACTGAAGCTTTCTTT. V and J are TRBV6-6 and TRBJ1-1; 7 bases agree with TRBD1. This CDR3 is 15 amino acids long. V shed 5 bases, J shed 1 base, and the junction held 7 bases outside the gene matches. CDR1 and CDR2 (germline): MNHNY, SVGAGI (reference sequence).

V and J are TRBV18 and TRBJ1-1; the D is unclear. V gave up 0 bases and J gave up 4 bases, with 3 bases separating them. This CDR3 is 12 amino acids long. CDR1 and CDR2 from the germline V gene are KGHSH and LQKENI. The CDR3 region is CASSPPGTEAFF. The DNA of the CDR3 is TGTGCCAGCTCACCACCGGGCACTGAAGCTTTCTTT.

The gene calls are TRBV13 and TRBJ2-3, with TRBD2 as a possible D gene (6 bases). V lost 5 bases to trimming and J lost 2 bases, with 20 bases between them. The germline gives CDR1 PRHDT, CDR2 FYEKMQ (reference sequence). This CDR3 has 17 amino acids. CDR3 amino acids: CASSPRPRRGNTDTQYF. In DNA, the CDR3 is TGTGCCAGCAGCCCACGCCCGCGGAGGGGAAACACAGATACGCAGTATTTT.

V and J are TRBV29-1 and TRBJ2-3; 11 bases match TRBD2. Germline V gene sequence: CDR1 SQVTM, CDR2 ANQGSEA. J was trimmed by 4 bases and V by 6 bases; bases with no gene match: 21. CDR3 length: 19 residues. CDR3: CSVRFRSLAGGGGPDTQYF. CDR3 nucleotide sequence: TGCAGCGTCCGCTTTAGGTCCCTAGCGGGAGGAGGTGGCCCAGATACGCAGTATTTT.

V gene TRBV10-2 combines with J gene TRBJ2-7; D perhaps matches TRBD1 (6 bases). V was trimmed by 6 bases and J by 1 base, leaving 13 bases between them. The CDR3 is 14 residues long. Germline CDR1 reads WSHSY; CDR2 reads SAAADI. The CDR3 region is CASRGTGTSYEQYF. The CDR3 coding sequence is TGCGCCAGCAGAGGGACCGGGACATCCTACGAGCAGTACTTC.